This TCR beta chain derives from a study of blood T cell repertoires in COVID-19. Study-level information: Sites across the United States, Italy and Spain contributed samples from acute and convalescent COVID-19. Sources were T cells, B-cell-depleted T cells, or PBMCs; the material itself was cDNA or gDNA.

Source study methods: The authors estimated nucleated cell counts from reference gene primer amplification. Some clones are missing from TCRdb's copy, which holds only in-frame ones; the method was immunoSEQ multiplex PCR. That table furnishes V, J and clone size, whereas the DNA furnished D and trimming. Of about 25,000 clones in the sample, about 86% were seen once. The CDR3 is made up of 18 amino acids. Germline CDR1 SGDLS, CDR2 YYNGEE. V trimming: 3 bases; J trimming: 4 bases; junction bases outside the gene matches: 11. The clonotype comes from a man between 65 and 79 years old with acute or convalescent COVID-19. The chain joins TRBV9 to TRBJ2-6; 9 bases are shared with TRBD2. Sequencing was done on a sample of peripheral blood. The CDR3 protein is CASSAHSGTSSGANVLTF. The DNA of the CDR3 is TGTGCCAGCAGCGCCCACTCCGGGACTAGCTCCGGGGCCAACGTCCTGACTTTC. The complete variable domain, with remaining parts taken from reference TRBV9 and TRBJ2-6, reads DSGVTQTPKHLITATGQRVTLRCSPRSGDLSVYWYQQSLDQGLQFLIQYYNGEERAKGNILERFSAQQFPDLHSELNLSSLELGDSALYFCASSAHSGTSSGANVLTFGAGSRLTVL.